The rows below give T cell receptor beta chains drawn from one sample of a study of cytomegalovirus exposure and HLA in healthy donors. Data came from immunoSEQ multiplex PCR; TCRdb stores just in-frame clones and leaves some out. The sample includes around 170,000 clones, 84% of them seen just once. The sequenced material came from PBMCs. Source of these receptors: a woman aged 50 to 60 in good health and CMV-seropositive. CDR3s include the opening cysteine and the closing phenylalanine or tryptophan. Each record gives: clone size, D gene, J gene, V gene, CDR3 DNA, CDR3 protein. The D gene is left open where the match is weak. A clone size is listed for some rows: how often the clone was seen (once, few, many), or a class if it is expanded.

>.|.|TRBJ2-1|TRBV5-1
TGCGCCAGCAGCTTGGCGGTGGGCGGGGTGGATTACAATGAGCAGTTCTTC
CASSLAVGGVDYNEQFF
>.|TRBD1|TRBJ1-3|TRBV15
TGTGCCACCAGCTCGGACAGGGGTGGAAACACCATATATTTT
CATSSDRGGNTIYF
>.|TRBD1|TRBJ1-1|TRBV9
TGTGCCAGCAGTGGGGTCGGGACAGATAACACTGAAGCTTTCTTT
CASSGVGTDNTEAFF
>.|TRBD1|TRBJ2-2|TRBV18
TGTGCCAGCTCACCACAGGGGGCAAAAACCGGGGAGCTGTTTTTT
CASSPQGAKTGELFF
>.|.|TRBJ2-7|TRBV2
TGTGCCAGCGGGCGGGGTCCCTACGAGCAGTACTTC
CASGRGPYEQYF
>.|.|TRBJ1-4|TRBV28
TGTGCCAGCAGTCCACTCCAGGTTAATGAAAAACTGTTTTTT
CASSPLQVNEKLFF
>.|.|TRBJ2-4|TRBV21-1
TGTGCCAGCAGCAAAGAGGAAGCAGGCGACCCCAAAAACATTCAGTACTTC
CASSKEEAGDPKNIQYF
>.|TRBD1|TRBJ2-1|TRBV6-7
TGTGCCAGCAGTTACTCGGGACAGGGGAACAATGAGCAGTTCTTC
CASSYSGQGNNEQFF
>.|.|TRBJ2-4|TRBV5-4
TGTGCCAGCAGCTTTCCCAACATAACAAACATTCAGTACTTC
CASSFPNITNIQYF
>.|.|TRBJ2-7|TRBV6-6
TGTGCCAGCAGTTCAGGGGCGTGGCAGTACTTC
CASSSGAWQYF
>.|TRBD1|TRBJ2-7|TRBV6-5
TGTGCCAGCAGCCGACCGGGACAGATCTACGAGCAGTACTTC
CASSRPGQIYEQYF
>once|TRBD2|TRBJ2-3|TRBV5-1
TGCGCCAGCAGCTTAGGGACTATCGACACAGATACGCAGTATTTT
CASSLGTIDTDTQYF
>.|.|TRBJ2-2|TRBV28
TGTGCCAGCAGACCCCGGGGAAACATGAACACCGGGGAGCTGTTTTTT
CASRPRGNMNTGELFF
>.|TRBD1|TRBJ1-4|TRBV9
TGTGCCAGCAGCGTAGAACAGGGGAATGAAAAACTGTTTTTT
CASSVEQGNEKLFF
>.|TRBD1|TRBJ1-3|TRBV19
TGTGCCAGTAGGGGACAGGGCCACTCTGGAAACACCATATATTTT
CASRGQGHSGNTIYF
>.|TRBD2|TRBJ2-1|TRBV5-1
TGCGCCACCCGCCCCCCTAGCGGGGGGGTGGGGGAGCAGTTCTTC
CATRPPSGGVGEQFF
>.|TRBD2|TRBJ2-3|TRBV6-6
TGTGCCAGCAGTCCGGGACTAGCGGCGGGCACAGATACGCAGTATTTT
CASSPGLAAGTDTQYF
>.|TRBD1|TRBJ1-1|TRBV7-6
TGTGCCAGCAGCCTCCGGGGACAGGACACTGAAGCTTTCTTT
CASSLRGQDTEAFF
>.|TRBD2|TRBJ2-1|TRBV2
TGTGCCAGCAGTAGGACTAGCGGGGGCCTTTCCTACAATGAGCAGTTCTTC
CASSRTSGGLSYNEQFF
>.|TRBD2|TRBJ2-5|TRBV11-3
TGTGCCAGCAGCGAGCGGGGGGGCAAAGAGACCCAGTACTTC
CASSERGGKETQYF
>.|.|TRBJ2-3|TRBV7-9
TGTGCCAGCAGCTTCCGGCAGGCCACAGATACGCAGTATTTT
CASSFRQATDTQYF
>.|TRBD2|TRBJ2-1|TRBV4-2
TGTGCCAGCAGCCCAACGGTTACAGCGGGGGGCCCAACCCCTGGGCAGTTCTTC
CASSPTVTAGGPTPGQFF
>.|TRBD2|TRBJ2-2|TRBV27
TGTGCCAGCAGTAAAAGGAGGGGGCCGACTACTAGCGGGGACGGGGGGGAGCTGTTTTTT
CASSKRRGPTTSGDGGELFF
>.|.|TRBJ1-4|TRBV5-4
TGTGCCAGCAGCTTGAGGACTAGGAGTAATGAAAAACTGTTTTTT
CASSLRTRSNEKLFF
>.|.|TRBJ2-1|TRBV18
TGTGCCAGCTCACCAGCCGGCGGGACAGATATATATGAGCAGTTCTTC
CASSPAGGTDIYEQFF
>.|TRBD2|TRBJ2-5|TRBV7-3
TGTGCCAGCAGCCCCCCGACTAGCGGGGCCCAAGAGACCCAGTACTTC
CASSPPTSGAQETQYF
>.|.|TRBJ1-5|TRBV6-5
TGTGCCAGCAGTTCCGCGGGTGGGGGCAATCAGCCCCAGCATTTT
CASSSAGGGNQPQHF
>.|TRBD1|TRBJ2-7|TRBV7-2
TGTGCCAGCAGCTTAGGGACAGGGAACTACGAGCAGTACTTC
CASSLGTGNYEQYF
>.|.|TRBJ2-5|TRBV5-1
TGCGCCAGCAGCTTGGCCGGAAGAACCGGGGGATCGGAGACCCAGTACTTC
CASSLAGRTGGSETQYF
>few|.|TRBJ2-3|TRBV5-5
TGTGCCAGCAGCTTGGGACAGCCCACAGATACGCAGTATTTT
CASSLGQPTDTQYF
>.|TRBD1|TRBJ1-1|TRBV29-1
TGCAGCGTTGAAGGGGCCCTAGGCGACAGGGGGCGAACTGAAGCTTTCTTT
CSVEGALGDRGRTEAFF
>.|TRBD1|TRBJ1-1|TRBV10-3
TGTGCCATCAGTGACTACAGGGGTTTGGCTTTCTTT
CAISDYRGLAFF
>.|.|TRBJ1-5|TRBV5-4
TGTGCCAGCAGCTTGGGGCAGAACAATCAGCCCCAGCATTTT
CASSLGQNNQPQHF
>.|TRBD1|TRBJ2-1|TRBV30
TGTGCCGGACAAATACAGGGGGTAATGAGCAATGAGCAGTTCTTC
CAGQIQGVMSNEQFF
>once|.|TRBJ2-2|TRBV7-2
TGTGCCAGCACCAACCTAATGCTGGTGAACACCGGGGAGCTGTTTTTT
CASTNLMLVNTGELFF
>few|TRBD1|TRBJ1-4|TRBV4-1
TGCGCCAGCGGGACAGGGAATTTGGCAACTAATGAAAAACTGTTTTTT
CASGTGNLATNEKLFF
>.|.|TRBJ2-2|TRBV18
TGTGCCAGCTCCCCCTCCAGGGATACCGGGGAGCTGTTTTTT
CASSPSRDTGELFF